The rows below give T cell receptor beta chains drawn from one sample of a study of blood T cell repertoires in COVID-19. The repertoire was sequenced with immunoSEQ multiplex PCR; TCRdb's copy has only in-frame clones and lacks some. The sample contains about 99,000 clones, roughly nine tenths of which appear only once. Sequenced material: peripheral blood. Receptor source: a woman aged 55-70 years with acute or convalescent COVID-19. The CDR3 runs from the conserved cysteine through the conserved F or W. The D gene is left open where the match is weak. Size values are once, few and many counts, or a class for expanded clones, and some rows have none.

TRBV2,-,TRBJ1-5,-,CASQGWGNQPQHF,TGTGCCAGCCAGGGATGGGGCAATCAGCCCCAGCATTTT
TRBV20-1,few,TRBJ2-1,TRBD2,CSASGAGTYNEQFF,TGCAGTGCTAGTGGAGCGGGGACCTACAATGAGCAGTTCTTC
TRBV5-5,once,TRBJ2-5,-,CASSLVPPGGGETQYF,TGTGCCAGCAGCTTGGTCCCGCCAGGAGGAGGAGAGACCCAGTACTTC
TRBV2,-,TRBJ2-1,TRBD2,CASNLGTSGYNEQFF,TGTGCCAGCAACCTCGGGACTAGCGGGTACAATGAGCAGTTCTTC
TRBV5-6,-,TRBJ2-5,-,CASSLSARETQYF,TGTGCCAGCAGCTTGAGCGCGAGGGAGACCCAGTACTTC
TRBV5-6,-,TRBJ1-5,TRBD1,CASSLRRQGLKGNQPQHF,TGTGCCAGCAGCTTGCGGAGACAGGGGCTCAAGGGCAATCAGCCCCAGCATTTT
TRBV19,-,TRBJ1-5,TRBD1,CASSRTGDYSNQPQHF,TGTGCCAGTAGTAGGACAGGGGATTATAGCAATCAGCCCCAGCATTTT
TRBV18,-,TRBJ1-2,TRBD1,CASSSRDSSITSGGYTF,TGTGCCAGCTCATCTCGGGACAGCTCGATTACATCAGGTGGCTACACCTTC
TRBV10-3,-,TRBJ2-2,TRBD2,CAISESPGLAQNTGELFF,TGTGCCATCAGTGAGTCTCCGGGACTAGCCCAGAACACCGGGGAGCTGTTTTTT
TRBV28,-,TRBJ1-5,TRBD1,CASRGSGTGEEPQHF,TGTGCCAGCAGGGGAAGCGGGACAGGGGAGGAGCCCCAGCATTTT
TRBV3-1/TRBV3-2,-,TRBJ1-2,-,CASSQQGSYGYTF,TGTGCCAGCAGCCAGCAGGGGTCCTATGGCTACACCTTC
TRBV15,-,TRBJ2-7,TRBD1,CATSRDGTGSYEQYF,TGTGCCACCAGCAGAGATGGGACAGGGTCCTACGAGCAGTACTTC